This T cell receptor beta chain was obtained from a study of human T cells and chemical hapten exposure. Points from the study as a whole: There was a positive correlation between PT1 expanded TCR counts and patch test score.

Germline CDR1 is SGHTA and CDR2 is FQGNSA. With 5 bases removed from V and 10 bases from J, the gap between germline ends came to 12 bases. CDR3 length equals 11 residues. MiXCR, run by TCRdb on the RACE reads, gives a single entry per CDR3 protein. The sample records approximately 400,000 distinct CDR3 sequences, around 5% being singletons. Sample time point: patch test 1, 2 weeks after DPC sensitization. Treatment given: therapeutic diphenylcyclopropenone sensitization with weekly scalp DPC. This clonotype was seen repeatedly, ten times or more. Antigen specificity is unknown. This TCR derives from a woman aged 50 to 60 with alopecia areata. Some clones in this sample may be carry-over from other donors' samples. The rearrangement joins TRBV7-2 to TRBJ2-7, with D possibly TRBD1 on 5 matching bases. The sequences come from whole blood, collected in connection with sensitization to the hapten diphenylcyclopropenone (DPC). The CDR3 reads CASSPGRGQYF. The CDR3 coding sequence is TGTGCCAGCAGCCCTGGTAGGGGCCAGTACTTC.